The rows below give T cell receptor beta chains drawn from one sample of a study of radiation and T cells in renal cell carcinoma. Measured with immunoSEQ multiplex PCR; TCRdb has only the in-frame clones, and not every one. The sample has 13,000 or so clones; just over 55% are singletons. The sequences come from tumor tissue, collected from a patient whose treatment was nephrectomy without radiotherapy. These receptor sequences come from a man aged 50-59 years with renal cell carcinoma. The CDR3 runs from the conserved cysteine through the conserved F or W. The D gene is left open where the match is weak. The size entry is marked missing in some rows and otherwise reads once, few, many or a size class.

d_call j_call clone_size v_call cdr3_aa cdr3_nt
TRBD1 TRBJ1-5 NA TRBV6-1 CASFRAAGGNQPQHF TGTGCCAGCTTCCGGGCCGCAGGGGGGAATCAGCCCCAGCATTTT
NA TRBJ1-5 NA TRBV6-6 CASRHYQPQHF TGTGCCAGCAGACACTATCAGCCCCAGCATTTT
TRBD1 TRBJ2-7 NA TRBV7-6 CASSQFQGAYEQYF TGTGCCAGCAGTCAGTTCCAGGGGGCCTACGAGCAGTACTTC
NA TRBJ1-4 NA TRBV6-1 CASDAATNEKLFF TGTGCCAGCGACGCTGCAACTAATGAAAAACTGTTTTTT
TRBD2 TRBJ2-7 NA TRBV5-1 CASHPGGNSNSYEQYF TGCGCCAGCCATCCGGGGGGAAACAGTAACTCCTACGAGCAGTACTTC
TRBD2 TRBJ2-3 NA TRBV27 CASSLGGGADTQYF TGTGCCAGCAGTTTAGGCGGGGGGGCTGATACGCAGTATTTT
NA TRBJ2-1 NA TRBV30 CAWNGGLHYNEQFF TGTGCCTGGAACGGAGGGCTCCATTACAATGAGCAGTTCTTC
NA TRBJ1-4 NA TRBV9 CASSVGPGEGEKLFF TGTGCCAGCAGCGTAGGACCAGGGGAGGGGGAAAAACTGTTTTTT
TRBD1 TRBJ1-2 once TRBV6-5 CASSSGGVDYGYTF TGTGCCAGCAGCTCAGGGGGCGTTGACTATGGCTACACCTTC
NA TRBJ2-7 NA TRBV5-1 CASRINGGSYEQYF TGCGCCAGCAGAATAAACGGGGGATCCTACGAGCAGTACTTC
TRBD1 TRBJ2-7 NA TRBV19 CASSNTPGTGGSYEQYF TGTGCCAGTAGCAACACCCCAGGGACAGGGGGCTCCTACGAGCAGTACTTC
TRBD1 TRBJ1-1 few TRBV6-6 CASRNTGAFEAFF TGTGCCAGCAGGAACACAGGGGCTTTTGAAGCTTTCTTT
NA TRBJ1-2 NA TRBV11-3 CASSYPRKKEDYGYTF TGTGCCAGCAGCTACCCCCGGAAAAAGGAGGACTATGGCTACACCTTC
NA TRBJ2-2 NA TRBV5-5 CASSLVRQNTGELFF TGTGCCAGCAGCTTGGTGCGGCAGAACACCGGGGAGCTGTTTTTT
NA TRBJ1-6 NA TRBV30 CASSEGLNNSPLHF TGTGCCTCCTCGGAGGGGCTCAATAATTCACCCCTCCACTTT
TRBD1 TRBJ2-3 NA TRBV5-5 CASSPTGTDTQYF TGTGCCAGCAGTCCGACAGGGACAGATACGCAGTATTTT
TRBD2 TRBJ2-1 NA TRBV2 CASSDGGGAGYNEQFF TGTGCCAGCAGTGACGGCGGGGGGGCCGGCTACAATGAGCAGTTCTTC
TRBD2 TRBJ2-2 NA TRBV7-2 CASSPAGSGGAIGGELFF TGTGCCAGCAGCCCAGCGGGTAGCGGGGGGGCCATAGGCGGGGAGCTGTTTTTT
NA TRBJ1-1 few TRBV25-1 CASSEGGMNTEAFF TGTGCCAGCAGTGAAGGGGGAATGAACACTGAAGCTTTCTTT
TRBD1 TRBJ1-4 few TRBV5-1 CASSLGGQGSEKLFF TGCGCCAGCAGCCTTGGGGGACAGGGGAGCGAAAAACTGTTTTTT